The T cell receptor beta chain under discussion was sequenced for a study of blood T cell repertoires in COVID-19. Turning to the study itself: Acute and convalescent COVID-19 specimens originated in the United States, Italy and Spain. The analysed material was cDNA or gDNA that came from T cells, B-cell-depleted T cells, or PBMCs.

Generated by immunoSEQ multiplex PCR, the TCRdb table keeps only in-frame clones and is missing some. The profile shows 400,000 or so clones, about 90% of them singletons. With V trimmed by 7 bases and J by 7 bases, 6 bases remained unmatched. The CDR3 runs 13 residues. The V gene's germline CDR1 is LNHDA and CDR2 SQIVND (reference sequence). This sequence originates from a man aged 18 to 29 with COVID-19, enrolled during active disease. Input material: peripheral blood. The rearrangement links TRBV19 to TRBJ2-1, with 8 bases that match TRBD2. CDR3 bases: TGTGCCAGTAAAATAGCGGGGACGAATGAGCAGTTCTTC. It encodes CASKIAGTNEQFF. Using reference TRBV19 and TRBJ2-1 for the parts outside the CDR3, the full variable domain is DGGITQSPKYLFRKEGQNVTLSCEQNLNHDAMYWYRQDPGQGLRLIYYSQIVNDFQKGDIAEGYSVSREKKESFPLTVTSAQKNPTAFYLCASKIAGTNEQFFGPGTRLTVL.